What follows is one T cell receptor (beta chain) and its context. Seattle patient enrollment occurred during active infection, with longitudinal follow-up thereafter. Repertoires were generated with immunoSEQ multiplex PCR, while TCRdb's copy carries only in-frame clones and drops some. The table includes 310,000 or so clones, roughly 90% detected once. This sample was taken from a study of blood T cell repertoires in COVID-19. The sequenced sample consisted of peripheral blood. The receptor's source is a man aged 25 to 40 with COVID-19, enrolled during active disease.

The CDR3 sequence: CASSLTAGELFF. DNA of the CDR3: TGTGCCAGCAGTTTAACGGCCGGGGAGCTGTTTTTT. The chain recombines TRBV27 with TRBJ2-2; the D is unclear. Per germline, CDR1 MNHEY and CDR2 SMNVEV (reference sequence). The CDR3 consists of 12 residues. The V end lost 2 bases, the J end lost 6 bases, and 4 bases lay between the germline ends.